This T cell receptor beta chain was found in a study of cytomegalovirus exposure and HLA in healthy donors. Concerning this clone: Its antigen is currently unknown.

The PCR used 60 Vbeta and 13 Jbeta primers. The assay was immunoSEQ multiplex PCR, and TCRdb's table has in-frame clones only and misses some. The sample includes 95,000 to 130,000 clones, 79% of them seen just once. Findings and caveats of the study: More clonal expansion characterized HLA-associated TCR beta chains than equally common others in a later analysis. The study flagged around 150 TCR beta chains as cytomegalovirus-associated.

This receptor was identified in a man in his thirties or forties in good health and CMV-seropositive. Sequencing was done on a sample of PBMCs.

The CDR3 protein is CAGRVGDSSYEQYF. DNA of the CDR3: TGTGCCGGCCGGGTAGGAGACAGCAGCTACGAGCAGTACTTC. The V and J genes are TRBV6-1 and TRBJ2-7, with D possibly matching TRBD1 (5 bases). V lost 11 bases to trimming and J lost 3 bases, with 20 bases between them. CDR1 is MNHNS, CDR2 SASEGT, per germline. The CDR3 runs to 14 residues.